The T cell receptor beta chain described here comes from a study of T cell repertoires in cytomegalovirus infection. Turning to the study itself: Public TCR beta signatures provided an indication of both CMV infection and a matching HLA type.

Germline values: CDR1 LNHDA, CDR2 SQIVND (reference sequence). The CDR3 totals 14 residues. Via MiXCR, TCRdb re-called the reads, giving one row per CDR3 protein. The sample includes about 120,000 distinct CDR3 sequences, roughly 9.1% of them seen just once. This clonotype appeared a few times. What it binds is unknown. At one end the junction does not follow the germline gene, possibly because of a read error. Study results and limitations: It was HLA-C-restricted CMV-specific TCR beta clonotypes that dominated the response ex vivo. Cumulative public TCR beta family frequency identified carriers of CMV plus the relevant HLA.

The TCR sequence derives from a human donor in good health (CMV status not recorded). Some clones in this sample may be carry-over from other donors' samples. Sequencing used PBMCs, sequenced either directly or after in vitro stimulation (not recorded which). The V and J genes are TRBV19 and TRBJ2-3, with 7 positions matching TRBD2. DNA for the CDR3: TGTGCCAGTAGTATATCGACTAGCATAGATACGCAGTATTTT. Protein: CASSISTSIDTQYF.